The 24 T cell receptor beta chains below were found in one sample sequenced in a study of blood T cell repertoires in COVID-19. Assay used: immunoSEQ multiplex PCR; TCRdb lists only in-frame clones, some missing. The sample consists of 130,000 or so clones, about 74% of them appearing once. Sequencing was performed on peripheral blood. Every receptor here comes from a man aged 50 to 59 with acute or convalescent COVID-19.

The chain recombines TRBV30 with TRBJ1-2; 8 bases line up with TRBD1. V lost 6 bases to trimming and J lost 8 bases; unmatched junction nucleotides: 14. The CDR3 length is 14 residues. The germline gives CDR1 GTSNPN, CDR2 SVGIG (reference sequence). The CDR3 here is CACTRTGQGRGYTF. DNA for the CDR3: TGTGCCTGCACAAGGACAGGGCAGGGCCGAGGCTACACCTTC.

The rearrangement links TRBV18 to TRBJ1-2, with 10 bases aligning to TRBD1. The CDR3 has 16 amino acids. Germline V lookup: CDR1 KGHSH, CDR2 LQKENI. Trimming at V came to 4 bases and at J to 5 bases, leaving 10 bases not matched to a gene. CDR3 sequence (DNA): TGTGCCAGCTCACGCGGGACAGGGGCTAACGGATATGGCTACACCTTC. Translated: CASSRGTGANGYGYTF. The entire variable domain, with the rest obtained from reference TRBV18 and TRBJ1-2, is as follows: NAGVMQNPRHLVRRRGQEARLRCSPMKGHSHVYWYRQLPEEGLKFMVYLQKENIIDESGMPKERFSAEFPKEGPSILRIQQVVRGDSAAYFCASSRGTGANGYGYTFGSGTRLTVV.

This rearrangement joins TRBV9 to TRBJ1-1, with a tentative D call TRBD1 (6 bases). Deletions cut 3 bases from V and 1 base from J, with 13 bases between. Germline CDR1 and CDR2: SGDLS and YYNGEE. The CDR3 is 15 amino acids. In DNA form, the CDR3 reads TGTGCCAGCAGCGCCCACTCGACAGGGAACACTGAAGCTTTCTTT. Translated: CASSAHSTGNTEAFF.

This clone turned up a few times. The CDR3 bases are TGTGCCACCCAAGGACAGGGGGCAGGTCAGCCCCAGCATTTT. It specifies CATQGQGAGQPQHF. The chain links TRBV24-1 to TRBJ1-5, with 11 bases fitting TRBD1. The J segment lost 6 bases and the V segment lost 9 bases, leaving 6 bases of the junction unmatched. This CDR3 has 14 residues. Looked up from germline, CDR1 is KGHDR and CDR2 is SFDVKD.

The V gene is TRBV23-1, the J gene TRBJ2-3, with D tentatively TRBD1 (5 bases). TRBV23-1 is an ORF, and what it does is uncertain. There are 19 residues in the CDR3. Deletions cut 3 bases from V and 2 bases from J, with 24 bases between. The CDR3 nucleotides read TGCGCCAGCAGTCACATACCCCGACAGAAAATGGGGCCCACAGATACGCAGTATTTT. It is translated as CASSHIPRQKMGPTDTQYF.

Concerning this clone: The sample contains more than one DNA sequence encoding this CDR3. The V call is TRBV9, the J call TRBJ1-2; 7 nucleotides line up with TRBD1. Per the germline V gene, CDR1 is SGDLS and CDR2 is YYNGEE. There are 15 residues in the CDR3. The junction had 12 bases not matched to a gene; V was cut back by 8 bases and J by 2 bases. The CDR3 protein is CASTPTGPLNYGYTF. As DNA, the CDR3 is TGTGCCAGTACTCCGACAGGGCCCTTAAACTATGGCTACACCTTC.

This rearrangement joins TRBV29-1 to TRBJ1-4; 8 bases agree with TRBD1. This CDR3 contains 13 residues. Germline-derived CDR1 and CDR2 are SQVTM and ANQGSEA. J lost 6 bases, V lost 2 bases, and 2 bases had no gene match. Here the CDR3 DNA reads TGCAGCGTTGAACAGGGGGCTGATGAAAAACTGTTTTTT. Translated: CSVEQGADEKLFF.

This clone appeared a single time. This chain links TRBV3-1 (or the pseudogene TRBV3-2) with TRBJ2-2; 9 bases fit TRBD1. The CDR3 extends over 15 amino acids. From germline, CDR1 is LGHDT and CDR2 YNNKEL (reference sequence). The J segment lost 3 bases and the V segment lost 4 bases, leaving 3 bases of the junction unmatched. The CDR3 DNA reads TGTGCCAGCAGCCCCCGGGACAGGGACACCGGGGAGCTGTTTTTT. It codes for CASSPRDRDTGELFF.

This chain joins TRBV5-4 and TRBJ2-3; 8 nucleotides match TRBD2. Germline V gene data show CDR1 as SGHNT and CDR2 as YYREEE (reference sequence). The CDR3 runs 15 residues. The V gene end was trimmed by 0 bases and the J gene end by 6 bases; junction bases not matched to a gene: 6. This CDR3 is CASSLAGGAWDTQYF. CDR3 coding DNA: TGTGCCAGCAGCTTGGCCGGGGGGGCTTGGGATACGCAGTATTTT.

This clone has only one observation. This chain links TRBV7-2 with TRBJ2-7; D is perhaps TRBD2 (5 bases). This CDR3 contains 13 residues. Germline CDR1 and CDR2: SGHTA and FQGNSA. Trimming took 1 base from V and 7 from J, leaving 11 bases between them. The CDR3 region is CASSLVVPGEQYV. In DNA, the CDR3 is TGTGCCAGCAGCTTAGTTGTCCCGGGGGAGCAGTACGTC.

The chain's CDR3 is CASSFQGLSDQPQHF. CDR3 coding DNA: TGTGCCAGCAGTTTCCAGGGCCTTTCGGATCAGCCCCAGCATTTT. The V call is TRBV28, the J call TRBJ1-5; perhaps TRBD1 as D (5 bases). Per germline, CDR1 MDHEN and CDR2 SYDVKM. V lost 3 bases and J lost 5, with 14 bases in between. The length of the CDR3 is 15 residues.

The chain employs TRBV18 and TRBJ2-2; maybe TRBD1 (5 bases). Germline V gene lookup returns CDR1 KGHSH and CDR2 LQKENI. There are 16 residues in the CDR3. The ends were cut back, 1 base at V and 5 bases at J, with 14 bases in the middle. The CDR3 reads CASSPHAGIKTGELFF. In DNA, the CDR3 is TGTGCCAGCTCACCACACGCAGGGATTAAGACCGGGGAGCTGTTTTTT.

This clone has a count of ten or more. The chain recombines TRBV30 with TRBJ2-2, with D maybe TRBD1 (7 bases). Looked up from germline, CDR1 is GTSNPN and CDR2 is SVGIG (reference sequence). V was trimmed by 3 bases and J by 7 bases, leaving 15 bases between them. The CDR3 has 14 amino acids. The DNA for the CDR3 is TGTGCCTGGAGAAAGACAGGGCGGGACGGGGAGCTGTTTTTT. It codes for CAWRKTGRDGELFF.

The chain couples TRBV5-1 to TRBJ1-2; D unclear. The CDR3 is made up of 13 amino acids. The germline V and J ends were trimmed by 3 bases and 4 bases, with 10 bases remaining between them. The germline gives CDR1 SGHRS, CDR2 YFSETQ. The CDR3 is CASSSTTSYGYTF. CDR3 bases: TGCGCCAGCAGCTCGACGACAAGCTATGGCTACACCTTC.

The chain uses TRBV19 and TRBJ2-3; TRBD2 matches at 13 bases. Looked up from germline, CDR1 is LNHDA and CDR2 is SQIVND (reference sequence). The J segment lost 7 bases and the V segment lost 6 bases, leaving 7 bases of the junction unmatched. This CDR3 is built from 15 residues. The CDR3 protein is CASRDPGLAGYTQYF. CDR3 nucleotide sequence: TGTGCCAGTAGGGACCCGGGACTAGCGGGGTATACGCAGTATTTT.

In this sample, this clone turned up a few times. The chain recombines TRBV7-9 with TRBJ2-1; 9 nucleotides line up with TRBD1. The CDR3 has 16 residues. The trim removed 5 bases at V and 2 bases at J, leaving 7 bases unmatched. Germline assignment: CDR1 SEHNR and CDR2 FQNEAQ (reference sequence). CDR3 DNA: TGTGCCAGCAGCCACCTAAGGGACAGGGCCTACAATGAGCAGTTCTTC. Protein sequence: CASSHLRDRAYNEQFF.

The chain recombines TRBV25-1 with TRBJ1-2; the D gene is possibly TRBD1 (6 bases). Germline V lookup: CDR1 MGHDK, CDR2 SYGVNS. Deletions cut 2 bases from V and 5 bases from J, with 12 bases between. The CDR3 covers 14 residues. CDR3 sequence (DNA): TGTGCCAGCAGTGAACCAGGGAGGGGGTATGGCTACACCTTC. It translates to CASSEPGRGYGYTF.

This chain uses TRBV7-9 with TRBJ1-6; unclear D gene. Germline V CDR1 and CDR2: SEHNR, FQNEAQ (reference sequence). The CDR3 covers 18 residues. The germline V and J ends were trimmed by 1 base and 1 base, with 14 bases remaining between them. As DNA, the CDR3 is TGTGCCAGCAGCTTAGGAGGAGGGAGGAAGTCCTATAATTCACCCCTCCACTTT. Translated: CASSLGGGRKSYNSPLHF.

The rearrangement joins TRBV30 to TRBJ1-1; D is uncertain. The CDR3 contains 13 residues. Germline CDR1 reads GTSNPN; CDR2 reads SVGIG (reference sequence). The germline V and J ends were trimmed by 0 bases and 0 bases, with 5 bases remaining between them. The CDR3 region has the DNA TGTGCCTGGAGTGTATACATGAACACTGAAGCTTTCTTT. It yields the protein CAWSVYMNTEAFF.

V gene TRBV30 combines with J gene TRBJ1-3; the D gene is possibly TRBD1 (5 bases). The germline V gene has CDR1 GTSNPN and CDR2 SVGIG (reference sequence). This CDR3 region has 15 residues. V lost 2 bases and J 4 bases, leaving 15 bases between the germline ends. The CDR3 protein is CAWSTFGGGGNTIYF. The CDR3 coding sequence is TGTGCCTGGAGTACCTTTGGGGGAGGCGGAAACACCATATATTTT.

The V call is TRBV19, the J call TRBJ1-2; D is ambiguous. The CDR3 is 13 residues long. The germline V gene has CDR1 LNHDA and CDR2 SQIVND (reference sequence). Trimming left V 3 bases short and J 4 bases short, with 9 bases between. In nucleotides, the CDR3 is TGTGCCAGTAGTATGTGGGAGAGCTATGGCTACACCTTC. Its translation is CASSMWESYGYTF. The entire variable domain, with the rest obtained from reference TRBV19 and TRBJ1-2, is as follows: DGGITQSPKYLFRKEGQNVTLSCEQNLNHDAMYWYRQDPGQGLRLIYYSQIVNDFQKGDIAEGYSVSREKKESFPLTVTSAQKNPTAFYLCASSMWESYGYTFGSGTRLTVV.

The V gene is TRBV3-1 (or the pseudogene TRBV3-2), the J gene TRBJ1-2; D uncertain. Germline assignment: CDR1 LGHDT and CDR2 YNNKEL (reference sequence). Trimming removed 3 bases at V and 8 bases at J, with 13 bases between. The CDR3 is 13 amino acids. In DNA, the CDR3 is TGTGCCAGCAGCCACCGAGTGCCGGGAGGCTACACCTTC. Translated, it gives CASSHRVPGGYTF.

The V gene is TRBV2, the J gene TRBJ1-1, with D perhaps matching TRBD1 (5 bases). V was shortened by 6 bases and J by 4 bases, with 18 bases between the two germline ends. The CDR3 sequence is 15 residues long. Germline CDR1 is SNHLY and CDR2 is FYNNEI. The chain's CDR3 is CASSEISRVGTEAFF. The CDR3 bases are TGTGCCAGCAGCGAGATTAGCAGGGTTGGCACTGAAGCTTTCTTT. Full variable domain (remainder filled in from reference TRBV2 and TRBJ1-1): EPEVTQTPSHQVTQMGQEVILRCVPISNHLYFYWYRQILGQKVEFLVSFYNNEISEKSEIFDDQFSVERPDGSNFTLKIRSTKLEDSAMYFCASSEISRVGTEAFFGQGTRLTVV.

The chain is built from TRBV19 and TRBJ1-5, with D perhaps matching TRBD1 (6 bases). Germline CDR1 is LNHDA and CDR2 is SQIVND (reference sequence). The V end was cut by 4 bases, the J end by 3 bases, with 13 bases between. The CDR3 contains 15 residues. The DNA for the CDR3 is TGTGCCAGTAGTAACGAAGGACAGCCCAATCAGCCCCAGCATTTT. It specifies CASSNEGQPNQPQHF.